This T cell receptor beta chain was captured in a study of human T cells and chemical hapten exposure. This clonotype was recorded a few times. Via MiXCR, TCRdb re-called the RACE reads, giving one row per CDR3 protein. The sample lists 80,000 to 100,000 distinct CDR3 sequences, approximately 10% occurring once. The time point denotes: pre-sensitization, week 0. As to treatment: therapeutic diphenylcyclopropenone sensitization with weekly scalp DPC. The starting material was whole blood, obtained in connection with sensitization to the hapten diphenylcyclopropenone (DPC). The receptor comes from a woman in her sixties with alopecia areata. Some clones in this sample may be carry-over from other donors' samples.

CDR3: CASSQGEGAMGQPQHF. DNA of the CDR3: TGTGCCAGCAGCCAAGGGGAGGGGGCGATGGGTCAGCCCCAGCATTTT. V and J are TRBV3-1 and TRBJ1-5; 7 positions agree with TRBD1. The length of the CDR3 is 16 residues. The junction had 9 bases not matched to a gene; V was cut back by 1 base and J by 6 bases. Looked up from germline, CDR1 is LGHDT and CDR2 is YNNKEL (reference sequence).